Each of the 32 T cell receptor beta chains below was sequenced from the same sample in a study of early T cells in non-severe SARS-CoV-2 infection. One entry per CDR3 protein results from TCRdb running MiXCR on the 5' RACE reads. The table shows about 69,000 distinct CDR3 sequences, with about 10% occurring only once. Sequencing used whole blood. These receptors were obtained from an adult who was a healthcare worker with PCR-confirmed SARS-CoV-2 infection or an uninfected control (not recorded which).

This clonotype was observed once. One base away lies a much larger clone, so this may be a sequencing read error. This is likely a read error, given that the CDR3 carries no conserved phenylalanine or tryptophan at its end. V usage is TRBV20-1 and J usage is TRBJ2-7; TRBD2 might be the D (5 bases). This CDR3 region has 14 residues. Germline CDR1 and CDR2: DFQATT and SNEGSKA (reference sequence). The V gene lost 3 bases and the J gene lost 7 bases, with 19 bases spanning the gap. In DNA, the CDR3 is TGCAGTGCTAGTCTACGGGGTTTAGCGCAGGAGCAGTACTCC. Protein product: CSASLRGLAQEQYS.

The rearrangement uses TRBV28 and TRBJ2-1; D unclear. This CDR3 comprises 13 residues. The germline CDR1 and CDR2 sequences are MDHEN and SYDVKM. V shed 3 bases and J shed 7 bases, with 10 bases lying between them. The CDR3 sequence: CASSLTDGNEQFF. Here the CDR3 DNA reads TGTGCCAGCAGTTTGACGGATGGAAATGAGCAGTTCTTC. The full variable domain, with the rest looked up from reference TRBV28 and TRBJ2-1, is DVKVTQSSRYLVKRTGEKVFLECVQDMDHENMFWYRQDPGLGLRLIYFSYDVKMKEKGDIPEGYSVSREKKERFSLILESASTNQTSMYLCASSLTDGNEQFFGPGTRLTVL.

This clonotype was recorded a few times. The rearrangement uses TRBV27 and TRBJ1-2; D may be TRBD1 (5 bases). The germline gives CDR1 MNHEY, CDR2 SMNVEV (reference sequence). This CDR3 is built from 15 residues. Trimming cost V 4 bases and J 7 bases, with 19 bases left between them. CDR3 nucleotides: TGTGCCAGCAGTTGGGGCGGTTTAGGGGCGGGTGGCTACACCTTC. Translating gives CASSWGGLGAGGYTF.

This clonotype has only a few counts. This chain joins TRBV20-1 and TRBJ1-1; no firm D call. Germline CDR1 reads DFQATT; CDR2 reads SNEGSKA (reference sequence). CDR3 length: 15 residues. The V end lost 0 bases, the J end lost 1 base, and 12 bases lay between the germline ends. Here the CDR3 DNA reads TGCAGTGCTAGAGATTCCAGGCGGCCGAACACTGAAGCTTTCTTT. Translated, it gives CSARDSRRPNTEAFF.

The sample holds a few counts of this clonotype. The chain recombines TRBV19 with TRBJ2-2; unclear D gene. Trimming left V 2 bases short and J 3 bases short, with 7 bases between. Germline V gene sequence: CDR1 LNHDA, CDR2 SQIVND (reference sequence). This CDR3 region has 14 residues. Written as DNA, the CDR3 is TGTGCCAGTAGTATAAGTAAGGACACCGGGGAGCTGTTTTTT. Residues: CASSISKDTGELFF.

The sample holds a few counts of this clonotype. The J gene is TRBJ2-2, the V gene TRBV6-2 or TRBV6-3; 8 nucleotides line up with TRBD2. Germline V CDR1 and CDR2: MNHEY, SVGEGT. Losses at the gene ends were 2 bases for V and 6 bases for J; bases not matched to a gene: 8. This CDR3 comprises 16 residues. CDR3 region: CASSYRVGLGAGELFF. CDR3 nucleotides: TGTGCCAGCAGTTACCGTGTGGGACTAGGGGCCGGGGAGCTGTTTTTT.

The V call is TRBV30, the J call TRBJ2-1, with 8 bases aligning to TRBD1. The CDR3 is 14 residues long. Germline CDR1 reads GTSNPN; CDR2 reads SVGIG (reference sequence). V gave up 5 bases and J gave up 4 bases; unmatched junction bases: 7. CDR3 protein: CAWDRDRRYNEQFF. Here the CDR3 DNA reads TGTGCCTGGGACCGGGACAGGCGATACAATGAGCAGTTCTTC.

This clonotype was counted between two and nine times. J is TRBJ2-1 and V is TRBV5-8, with D perhaps TRBD1 (6 bases). V was trimmed by 4 bases and J by 1 base, leaving 18 bases between them. The CDR3 spans 17 residues. CDR1 and CDR2 from the germline V gene are SGHTS and YDEGEE. This CDR3 reads CASSLGVAGVSYNEQFF. In DNA form, the CDR3 reads TGTGCCAGCAGCCTAGGAGTGGCAGGGGTGTCCTACAATGAGCAGTTCTTC.

V gene TRBV18 combines with J gene TRBJ1-2; no reliable D call. Looked up from germline, CDR1 is KGHSH and CDR2 is LQKENI. The CDR3 is 14 amino acids. V lost 2 bases, J lost 0 bases, and 7 bases lay in between. CDR3 residues: CASSPVNANYGYTF. The CDR3 DNA sequence: TGTGCCAGCTCACCAGTGAACGCTAACTATGGCTACACCTTC.

This clonotype was seen at least ten times. The chain joins TRBV9 to TRBJ2-1; D gene unclear. The V gene's germline CDR1 is SGDLS and CDR2 YYNGEE. V lost 0 bases to trimming and J lost 9 bases, with 10 bases between them. The CDR3 runs 13 residues. Written as DNA, the CDR3 is TGTGCCAGCAGCGTAGGGGATGGAACTGAGCAGTTCTTC. Translation: CASSVGDGTEQFF. Drawing the rest from reference TRBV9 and TRBJ2-1, the complete variable domain is DSGVTQTPKHLITATGQRVTLRCSPRSGDLSVYWYQQSLDQGLQFLIQYYNGEERAKGNILERFSAQQFPDLHSELNLSSLELGDSALYFCASSVGDGTEQFFGPGTRLTVL.

This clonotype was detected many times. The rearrangement links TRBV15 to TRBJ2-3; D is perhaps TRBD2 (6 bases). V was clipped by 6 bases and J by 0 bases, with 13 bases between them. This CDR3 is built from 15 residues. CDR1 and CDR2 (germline): LNHNV, YYDKDF (reference sequence). The CDR3 is CATSFTGTSTDTQYF. CDR3 sequence (DNA): TGTGCCACCAGTTTTACCGGGACTAGCACAGATACGCAGTATTTT.

The CDR3 here is CATIKENSYNEQFF. CDR3 nucleotide sequence: TGTGCCACCATCAAGGAAAACTCCTACAATGAGCAGTTCTTC. V gene TRBV10-3 combines with J gene TRBJ2-1; D not certain. The CDR3 totals 14 residues. V gave up 10 bases and J gave up 0 bases, with 13 bases separating them. Germline CDR1 reads ENHRY; CDR2 reads SYGVKD.

This clonotype was counted a few times. The chain couples TRBV3-1 to TRBJ2-5, with a weak D call TRBD1 (6 bases). This CDR3 region has 15 residues. Germline V gives CDR1 LGHDT, CDR2 YNNKEL (reference sequence). Trimming left V 5 bases short and J 2 bases short, with 15 bases between. In nucleotides, the CDR3 is TGTGCCAGCAGCATCCGCGGACAGTCACAAGAGACCCAGTACTTC. Amino acid sequence: CASSIRGQSQETQYF.

J is TRBJ2-3 and V is TRBV2; a weak D match, TRBD2 (5 bases). V lost 6 bases to trimming and J lost 1 base, with 17 bases between them. This CDR3 has 16 amino acids. Germline CDR1 SNHLY, CDR2 FYNNEI. The CDR3 reads CASRTEEFGGTDTQYF. In nucleotides, the CDR3 is TGTGCCAGCAGAACCGAGGAGTTCGGGGGCACAGATACGCAGTATTTT.

This clonotype showed up many times. This chain connects TRBV3-1 to TRBJ1-1; D uncertain. Trimming shortened V by 3 bases and J by 7 bases, and 15 bases separated the two germline ends. The CDR3 totals 14 residues. Germline V gene sequence: CDR1 LGHDT, CDR2 YNNKEL (reference sequence). The CDR3 nucleotides are TGTGCCAGCAGCCAGAACGTCCCGGCAGGTGAAGCTTTCTTT. This translates into CASSQNVPAGEAFF.

This clonotype appeared many times. The V gene is TRBV7-9, the J gene TRBJ2-3; TRBD1 aligns across 8 bases. With 4 bases clipped from V and 1 base from J, the junction kept 4 bases outside the gene matches. Germline values: CDR1 SEHNR, CDR2 FQNEAQ (reference sequence). This CDR3 region has 15 residues. The CDR3 here is CASSSGTGGTDTQYF. The CDR3 nucleotides read TGTGCCAGCAGCTCCGGGACAGGTGGCACAGATACGCAGTATTTT.

This clonotype appeared many times. The chain uses TRBV5-4 and TRBJ1-2; 7 bases are a match to TRBD1. The length of the CDR3 is 14 residues. Trimming removed 0 bases from V and 4 bases from J; junction bases left unmatched: 3. Germline V gene lookup returns CDR1 SGHNT and CDR2 YYREEE (reference sequence). The CDR3 bases are TGTGCCAGCAGCTTGGATCCAGGGGGCTATGGCTACACCTTC. It encodes CASSLDPGGYGYTF. Based on the CDR3 plus reference TRBV5-4 and TRBJ1-2, the full variable domain is ETGVTQSPTHLIKTRGQQVTLRCSSQSGHNTVSWYQQALGQGPQFIFQYYREEENGRGNFPPRFSGLQFPNYSSELNVNALELDDSALYLCASSLDPGGYGYTFGSGTRLTVV.

This clonotype was recorded at least ten times. The chain couples TRBV5-4 to TRBJ1-1; 11 bases are shared with TRBD1. CDR1 is SGHNT, CDR2 YYREEE, per germline (reference sequence). This CDR3 contains 15 residues. Trimming removed 3 bases from V and 5 bases from J; junction bases left unmatched: 6. In DNA form, the CDR3 reads TGTGCCAGCAGCTACAAGGGACAGGGGGATACTGAAGCTTTCTTT. It yields the protein CASSYKGQGDTEAFF. Full variable domain (remainder filled in from reference TRBV5-4 and TRBJ1-1): ETGVTQSPTHLIKTRGQQVTLRCSSQSGHNTVSWYQQALGQGPQFIFQYYREEENGRGNFPPRFSGLQFPNYSSELNVNALELDDSALYLCASSYKGQGDTEAFFGQGTRLTVV.

The rearrangement uses TRBV12-3 or TRBV12-4 and TRBJ2-2; D is unclear. The CDR3 totals 13 residues. The ends were cut back, 0 bases at V and 6 bases at J, with 5 bases in the middle. The CDR3 loop is CASSLAPAGELFF. DNA of the CDR3: TGTGCCAGCAGTTTAGCGCCGGCCGGGGAGCTGTTTTTT.

This clonotype was detected only a few times. The chain links TRBV5-1 to TRBJ1-1; 8 bases align to TRBD1. The ends lost 4 bases at V and 2 bases at J; junction bases unmatched: 13. Germline CDR1 SGHRS, CDR2 YFSETQ. This CDR3 has 17 residues. The CDR3 loop is CASSRIRGPTPNTEAFF. CDR3 DNA: TGCGCCAGCAGCCGTATCAGGGGGCCTACGCCTAACACTGAAGCTTTCTTT.

About this clonotype itself: A much larger clone differs from this one at a single base, so this may be a read error. This chain connects TRBV7-2 to TRBJ2-5; 10 positions agree with TRBD2. The germline gives CDR1 SGHTA, CDR2 FQGNSA. This CDR3 comprises 16 residues. The trim removed 5 bases at V and 1 base at J, leaving 7 bases unmatched. CDR3 amino acids: CASSPLLAGLQETQYF. In DNA, the CDR3 is TGTGCCAGCAGCCCCTTACTAGCGGGACTCCAAGAGACCCAGTACTTC.

This clonotype was picked up a small number of times. The chain carries TRBV28 and TRBJ2-2; TRBD1 might be the D (5 bases). Deletions cut 4 bases from V and 5 bases from J, with 11 bases between. The CDR3 runs 14 residues. CDR1 and CDR2 (germline): MDHEN, SYDVKM. The CDR3 protein is CASSSSRVTGELFF. The CDR3 DNA is TGTGCCAGCAGTTCCAGCAGGGTGACCGGGGAGCTGTTTTTT.

This clonotype showed up many times. V and J are TRBV15 and TRBJ2-1, with 13 bases identical to TRBD2. V dropped 1 base and J dropped 6; count of bases not matched to a gene: 9. CDR3 size: 18 residues. Germline V lookup: CDR1 LNHNV, CDR2 YYDKDF (reference sequence). The CDR3, as DNA: TGTGCCACCAGCAGAGCAAAACCGGGACTAGCGGGAACCAATGAGCAGTTCTTC. Its translation is CATSRAKPGLAGTNEQFF.

In its sample, this clonotype was seen a few times. The chain has TRBV7-9 and TRBJ2-6; D is tentatively TRBD1 or TRBD2 (5 bases each). The V gene's germline CDR1 is SEHNR and CDR2 FQNEAQ (reference sequence). The CDR3 is 11 amino acids. The chain's CDR3 is CAGTQANVLTF. CDR3 nucleotide sequence: TGTGCAGGGACCCAAGCCAACGTCCTGACTTTC.

This clonotype was observed at least ten times. The V gene is TRBV30, the J gene TRBJ1-1, with D maybe TRBD1 (5 bases). The V end lost 2 bases, the J end lost 5 bases, and 6 bases lay between the germline ends. Per germline, CDR1 GTSNPN and CDR2 SVGIG (reference sequence). The CDR3 extends over 11 amino acids. The DNA for the CDR3 is TGTGCCTGGAGTCGGGGGACTGAAGCTTTCTTT. It yields the protein CAWSRGTEAFF.

At least ten counts were recorded for this clonotype. The rearrangement links TRBV7-2 to TRBJ2-1; TRBD2 matches 11 bases. V lost 6 bases to trimming and J lost 4 bases; unmatched junction nucleotides: 11. The CDR3 totals 17 residues. Germline V lookup: CDR1 SGHTA, CDR2 FQGNSA. The CDR3 protein is CASRPILAGESYNEQFF. The DNA for the CDR3 is TGTGCCAGCAGGCCCATACTAGCGGGGGAGAGTTACAATGAGCAGTTCTTC.

This clonotype has a count of ten or more. The chain employs TRBV7-6 and TRBJ2-3; 13 nucleotides line up with TRBD2. Germline CDR1 reads SGHVS; CDR2 reads FNYEAQ. Trimming cost V 5 bases and J 9 bases; bases outside gene matches: 8. The CDR3 consists of 15 residues. The CDR3: CASSEPGLAGPTQYF. The CDR3 coding sequence is TGTGCCAGCAGCGAACCGGGACTAGCGGGGCCGACGCAGTATTTT.

This clonotype has just a few counts. This chain uses TRBV12-3 or TRBV12-4 with TRBJ2-7; no reliable D call. V lost 3 bases to trimming and J lost 3 bases, with 6 bases between them. The CDR3 has 12 amino acids. CDR3 amino acids: CASSFMGYEQYF. DNA for the CDR3: TGTGCCAGCAGTTTTATGGGCTACGAGCAGTACTTC.

The chain combines TRBV7-9 with TRBJ2-3; unclear D gene. V lost 5 bases, J lost 2 bases, and 17 bases lay in between. The CDR3 is made up of 16 amino acids. Germline-derived CDR1 and CDR2 are SEHNR and FQNEAQ (reference sequence). CDR3 sequence reads: CASSTTPRLITDTQYF. CDR3 DNA: TGTGCCAGCAGCACGACCCCCAGATTGATCACAGATACGCAGTATTTT.

In its sample, this clonotype was seen a few times. This chain connects TRBV7-9 to TRBJ2-3; unclear D gene. V lost 1 base and J 2 bases, leaving 13 bases between the germline ends. This CDR3 contains 16 residues. Germline loops: CDR1 SEHNR, CDR2 FQNEAQ (reference sequence). CDR3 in DNA: TGTGCCAGCAGCTTAGGCTTGGGGTTATACACAGATACGCAGTATTTT. Its translation: CASSLGLGLYTDTQYF.

This clonotype was seen many times. V is TRBV18 and J is TRBJ2-1, with 7 nucleotides matching TRBD2. The CDR3 runs to 15 residues. Losses at the gene ends were 2 bases for V and 6 bases for J; bases not matched to a gene: 7. Germline CDR1 KGHSH, CDR2 LQKENI. The DNA for the CDR3 is TGTGCCAGCTCACCAAGGGCTAGCGGATTCAATGAGCAGTTCTTC. Protein product: CASSPRASGFNEQFF.

This clonotype has only a few counts. The chain carries TRBV5-4 and TRBJ1-1, with D uncertain. The germline CDR1 and CDR2 sequences are SGHNT and YYREEE (reference sequence). The CDR3 has 14 amino acids. Trimming took off 2 bases at V and 4 bases at J, with 12 bases between the two ends. The CDR3, as DNA: TGTGCCAGCAGCTTTAAGCAATACCCCACTGAAGCTTTCTTT. Protein sequence: CASSFKQYPTEAFF.